The source of this T cell receptor beta chain is a study of blood T cell repertoires in COVID-19. The overall study: In each case, the material was cDNA or gDNA derived from T cells, B-cell-depleted T cells, or PBMCs.

The CDR3 has 16 amino acids. The V end lost 3 bases, the J end lost 0 bases, and 12 bases lay between the germline ends. Germline values: CDR1 SGDLS, CDR2 YYNGEE. Method: immunoSEQ multiplex PCR; TCRdb's copy keeps in-frame clones and lacks some. The sample lists 75,000 to 80,000 clones, about 88% occurring once. This TCR was recovered from a human donor in a cohort sampled during active COVID-19. This chain joins TRBV9 and TRBJ2-2, with a possible D match to TRBD2 (6 bases). Sequenced sample: peripheral blood. The CDR3 bases are TGTGCCAGCAGCGGAGGGACTTACGCGAACACCGGGGAGCTGTTTTTT. Protein product: CASSGGTYANTGELFF.